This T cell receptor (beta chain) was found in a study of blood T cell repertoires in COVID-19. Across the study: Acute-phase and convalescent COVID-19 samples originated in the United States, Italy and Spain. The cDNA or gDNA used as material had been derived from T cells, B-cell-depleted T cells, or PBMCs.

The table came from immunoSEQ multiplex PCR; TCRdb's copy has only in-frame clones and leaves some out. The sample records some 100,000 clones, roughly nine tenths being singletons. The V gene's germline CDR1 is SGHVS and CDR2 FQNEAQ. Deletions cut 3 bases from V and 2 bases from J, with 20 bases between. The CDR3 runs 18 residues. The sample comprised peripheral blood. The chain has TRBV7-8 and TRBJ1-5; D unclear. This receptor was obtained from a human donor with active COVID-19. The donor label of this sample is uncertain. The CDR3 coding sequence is TGTGCCAGCAGCTTTCCCCCGGTCGGAGGGCGCGGCAATCAGCCCCAGCATTTT. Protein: CASSFPPVGGRGNQPQHF.